This TCR beta chain was sequenced for a study of T cells in localized non-small cell lung cancer. Study-level points and caveats: It remains possible that heterogeneity exists, since only one tumor region was sequenced. An association was observed between higher blood T cell density and longer overall survival. Paired adjacent lung recovered a median approximately 62 of the top 100 tumor clones.

The CDR3 has 16 residues. V was shortened by 5 bases and J by 0 bases, with 15 bases between the two germline ends. From germline, CDR1 is SGHTA and CDR2 FQGTGA. Only in-frame clones appear in the TCRdb table, and some are missing; sequencing was by immunoSEQ multiplex PCR. The data hold 55,000 to 75,000 clones, with approximately 93% observed a single time. To note about this clone: No antigen is known for it.

This sequence originates from a man aged 40 to 75 with stage I lung adenocarcinoma. Specimen: peripheral blood, collected before any cancer treatment. The genes are TRBV7-3 and TRBJ2-3; D is uncertain. The CDR3 spells CASSRSSGSSTDTQYF. The CDR3 nucleotides are TGTGCCAGCAGCAGATCCTCCGGGTCAAGCACAGATACGCAGTATTTT.